These T cell receptor beta chains were read from a single sample in a study of regulatory T cells in long-lasting Graves disease. TCRdb independently ran MiXCR on the multiplex PCR reads; one entry per CDR3 protein. The sample has around 360,000 distinct CDR3 sequences, around 15% seen once. These sequences were also reported in another study, on T cells in Graves' hyperthyroidism and ophthalmopathy.

This specimen consisted of peripheral blood mononuclear cells (PBMCs), obtained at new diagnosis, from a patient treated with antithyroid drugs. These receptors were taken from a woman aged 18-35 years with Graves disease. Each CDR3 is given with its conserved first and last residue. D genes are given only for firm matches. Clone size appears in some rows only: once, few, many, or a class for an expanded clone.

TRBV28,NA,20,TRBJ1-5,TRBD1,CASSKTRDRVVLFRYQPQHF,TGTGCCAGCAGTAAAACCCGGGACAGGGTGGTGTTATTCAGATATCAGCCCCAGCATTTT
TRBV30,many,11,TRBJ1-2,NA,CAWSARDGYTF,TGTGCCTGGAGTGCTAGGGATGGCTACACCTTC
TRBV7-2,few,13,TRBJ1-5,NA,CASSLRSNQSQHF,TGTGCCAGCAGCCTTAGGAGCAATCAGTCCCAGCATTTT
TRBV2,many,11,TRBJ1-2,NA,CASSEDYGYTF,TGTGCCAGCAGTGAAGATTATGGCTACACCTTC
TRBV28,many,13,TRBJ2-4,TRBD1,CASSTTGKNIQYF,TGTGCCAGCAGTACGACAGGGAAAAACATTCAGTACTTC
TRBV28,many,15,TRBJ2-7,NA,CASSFSGGQAYEQYF,TGTGCCAGCAGTTTTTCCGGGGGCCAAGCCTACGAGCAGTACTTC
TRBV5-1,many,14,TRBJ2-5,NA,CASSLIASRETQYF,TGCGCCAGCAGCTTGATTGCTAGCAGAGAGACCCAGTACTTC
TRBV6-1,many,13,TRBJ2-7,NA,CASTEDSSYEQYF,TGTGCCAGCACCGAGGACTCCTCCTACGAGCAGTACTTC
TRBV6-1,many,12,TRBJ2-7,NA,CASREQIYEQYF,TGTGCCAGCCGGGAACAGATCTACGAGCAGTACTTC
TRBV3-1,many,16,TRBJ2-1,NA,CASSQDQGTTYNEQFF,TGTGCCAGCAGCCAAGATCAGGGGACTACGTACAATGAGCAGTTCTTC
TRBV6-2/TRBV6-3,many,15,TRBJ2-1,NA,CASSYAASFTDEQFF,TGTGCCAGCAGTTACGCGGCTAGCTTTACCGATGAGCAGTTCTTC
TRBV11-2,many,12,TRBJ2-2,NA,CASSSPSGELFF,TGTGCCAGCAGCTCTCCTAGCGGGGAGCTGTTTTTT
TRBV5-8,many,17,TRBJ2-1,TRBD2,CASSGGLAGGPYDEQFF,TGTGCCAGCAGCGGGGGGCTAGCGGGAGGGCCGTATGATGAGCAGTTCTTC
TRBV11-2,many,16,TRBJ1-2,NA,CASSPTYRILNYGYTF,TGTGCCAGCAGCCCAACCTACAGGATACTTAACTATGGCTACACCTTC
TRBV5-1,many,17,TRBJ1-1,TRBD1,CASSWAKDRDPNTEAFF,TGTGCCAGCAGCTGGGCGAAGGACAGGGATCCGAACACTGAAGCTTTCTTT
TRBV10-1,NA,12,TRBJ2-2,NA,CASNRGAGELFF,TGCGCCAGCAATCGGGGTGCCGGGGAGCTGTTTTTT
TRBV20-1,many,14,TRBJ1-6,TRBD1,CSALLGQAGSPLHF,TGCAGTGCCTTACTGGGACAGGCGGGTTCACCCCTCCACTTT
TRBV20-1,many,14,TRBJ2-5,NA,CSAPDPILRETQYF,TGCAGTGCTCCAGACCCAATCCTACGAGAGACCCAGTACTTC
TRBV27,many,14,TRBJ2-7,NA,CASSFRRETYEQYF,TGTGCCAGCAGTTTCCGGCGGGAAACCTACGAGCAGTACTTC
TRBV12-3/TRBV12-4,NA,16,TRBJ1-5,NA,CASTLGGRGSNQPQHF,TGTGCCAGCACTTTAGGGGGGAGGGGTAGCAATCAGCCCCAGCATTTT
TRBV3-1,NA,17,TRBJ2-4,NA,CASSPSRSRVGKNIQYF,TGTGCCAGCAGCCCCTCCCGGTCTAGGGTAGGGAAAAACATTCAGTACTTC
TRBV11-2,many,12,TRBJ1-5,NA,CASSLGKGPQHF,TGTGCCAGCAGCCTGGGCAAAGGGCCCCAGCATTTT
TRBV27,NA,11,TRBJ2-1,NA,CASSLFDEQFF,TGTGCCAGCAGTTTATTTGATGAGCAGTTCTTC
TRBV5-1,many,12,TRBJ2-2,NA,CASSFNTGELFF,TGTGCCAGCAGCTTCAACACCGGGGAGCTGTTTTTT
TRBV18,few,17,TRBJ1-4,NA,CASSPPSHRGANEKLFF,TGTGCCAGCTCACCACCGTCTCATCGGGGAGCTAATGAAAAACTGTTTTTT
TRBV12-3/TRBV12-4,many,15,TRBJ1-1,TRBD1,CASSRQGGGGTEAFF,TGTGCCAGCAGCCGACAGGGGGGAGGGGGCACTGAAGCTTTCTTT
TRBV7-3,few,17,TRBJ2-2,TRBD2,CASSPRLAGVFSGELFF,TGTGCCAGCAGCCCGCGACTAGCGGGGGTTTTTTCCGGGGAGCTGTTTTTT
TRBV7-9,NA,14,TRBJ1-6,NA,CASSPGGGNSLLHF,TGTGCCAGCAGCCCCGGAGGCGGTAATTCACTCCTCCACTTT
TRBV2,NA,20,TRBJ2-3,TRBD1,CASSLSGTGGPIRGPDTQYF,TGTGCCAGCAGTTTGTCCGGGACAGGGGGCCCTATAAGGGGTCCAGATACGCAGTATTTT
TRBV7-6,NA,15,TRBJ2-3,NA,CASSPNSRGPDTRYF,TGTGCCAGCAGCCCAAACAGTCGGGGGCCAGATACGCGGTATTTT
TRBV12-3/TRBV12-4,many,14,TRBJ1-1,TRBD1,CASNVAGGNTEAFF,TGTGCCAGCAATGTAGCAGGGGGGAACACTGAAGCTTTCTTT
TRBV5-1,once,17,TRBJ2-1,NA,CASSSQVPPKAYNEQFF,TGCGCCAGCAGCAGCCAAGTGCCCCCCAAGGCCTACAATGAGCAGTTCTTC
TRBV5-1,many,16,TRBJ2-3,TRBD2,CASSITGRVNTDTQYF,TGTGCCAGCAGCATCACTGGGAGGGTTAACACAGATACGCAGTATTTT
TRBV5-4,many,12,TRBJ2-3,NA,CASSLVKDTQYF,TGTGCCAGCAGCTTGGTCAAGGATACGCAGTATTTT
TRBV28,NA,14,TRBJ1-2,NA,CASSLWAGVGGYTF,TGTGCCAGCAGTTTATGGGCAGGGGTGGGTGGCTACACCTTC
TRBV2,many,14,TRBJ2-7,TRBD1,CASSEWDRPYEQYF,TGTGCCAGCAGCGAATGGGACAGGCCCTACGAGCAGTACTTC
TRBV4-1,many,11,TRBJ1-2,NA,CASSRGQGYTF,TGTGCCAGCAGTAGAGGACAGGGCTACACCTTC
TRBV7-9,many,12,TRBJ2-3,NA,CASSFGSDTQYF,TGTGCCAGCAGCTTTGGATCAGATACGCAGTATTTT
TRBV13,many,15,TRBJ2-1,NA,CASSLQGRPYNEQFF,TGTGCCAGCAGCTTGCAGGGGAGGCCCTACAATGAGCAGTTCTTC
TRBV20-1,NA,11,TRBJ2-3,NA,CSASGIDTQYF,TGCAGTGCTAGCGGGATAGATACGCAGTATTTT
TRBV28,many,18,TRBJ1-5,TRBD1,CASRTPTGGTYSNQPQHF,TGTGCCAGCAGGACCCCGACAGGGGGAACATATAGCAATCAGCCCCAGCATTTT
TRBV2,few,15,TRBJ2-1,NA,CASSEMGIAYNEQFF,TGTGCCAGCAGTGAAATGGGGATCGCATACAATGAGCAGTTCTTC
TRBV27,many,16,TRBJ2-5,NA,CASSRYSRVGGETQYF,TGTGCCAGCAGTCGGTACTCCAGGGTAGGCGGAGAGACCCAGTACTTC
TRBV6-1,many,15,TRBJ2-1,NA,CASSESSGAYNEQFF,TGTGCCAGCAGTGAATCTTCGGGAGCTTACAATGAGCAGTTCTTC
TRBV6-1,many,14,TRBJ1-2,TRBD1,CASRPAGQVSGYTF,TGTGCCAGCAGACCCGCGGGACAGGTCTCTGGCTACACCTTC
TRBV12-3/TRBV12-4,many,12,TRBJ2-5,NA,CASSPRGTTRYF,TGTGCCAGCAGCCCAAGGGGGACTACCAGGTACTTC
TRBV11-3,NA,17,TRBJ2-5,TRBD2,CASSLGLAGAFQETQYF,TGTGCCAGCAGCCTAGGACTAGCGGGAGCCTTCCAAGAGACCCAGTACTTC
TRBV4-1,few,15,TRBJ2-3,NA,CASSQEGLSTDTQYF,TGCGCCAGCAGCCAAGAGGGCCTGAGCACAGATACGCAGTATTTT
TRBV20-1,many,14,TRBJ2-2,TRBD2,CSARTSRHTGELFF,TGCAGTGCCCGGACTAGTCGCCACACCGGGGAGCTGTTTTTT
TRBV6-2/TRBV6-3,many,15,TRBJ2-1,NA,CASSHGLAAYNEQFF,TGTGCCAGCAGTCACGGACTGGCTGCCTACAATGAGCAGTTCTTC
TRBV3-1,many,14,TRBJ1-2,TRBD1,CASRFTGGSYGYTF,TGTGCCAGCAGATTCACAGGGGGATCCTATGGCTACACCTTC
TRBV29-1,NA,13,TRBJ1-1,TRBD1,CSVEGQTNTEAFF,TGCAGCGTTGAGGGACAGACGAACACTGAAGCTTTCTTT
TRBV5-1,many,14,TRBJ1-2,NA,CASSLDPGARGYTF,TGCGCCAGCAGCTTGGATCCGGGGGCTCGAGGCTACACCTTC
TRBV20-1,many,12,TRBJ1-1,NA,CSASTPNTEAFF,TGCAGTGCATCGACACCGAACACTGAAGCTTTCTTT
TRBV3-1,few,17,TRBJ2-3,TRBD1,CASSQGGTGIHRDTQYF,TGTGCCAGCAGCCAAGGAGGGACAGGGATCCATAGAGATACGCAGTATTTT
TRBV12-3/TRBV12-4,many,12,TRBJ2-7,NA,CASSFVGYEQYF,TGTGCCAGCAGTTTCGTCGGCTACGAGCAGTACTTC
TRBV4-1,NA,15,TRBJ1-5,NA,CASSQDGGGNQPQHF,TGCGCCAGCAGCCAAGATGGTGGGGGCAATCAGCCCCAGCATTTT
TRBV7-8,many,16,TRBJ2-3,TRBD2,CASSLVDSGRADTQYF,TGTGCCAGCAGCTTAGTGGATAGCGGGAGGGCAGATACGCAGTATTTT